This is a list of T cell receptor beta chains from one sample in a study of blood T cell repertoires in COVID-19. Clones were read by immunoSEQ multiplex PCR, and TCRdb kept only the in-frame ones, dropping some. The data show approximately 270,000 clones, approximately 90% seen once. Sequenced sample: PBMCs or T cells enriched from blood (not recorded which). The receptors come from a woman aged 30 to 39 with acute COVID-19. Each CDR3 is given with its conserved first and last residue. D genes are given only for firm matches. Clone sizes are given selectively: once, few, many, or a class where the clone is expanded.

v_gene	d_gene	j_gene	abundance	CDR3nt	CDR3aa
TRBV10-1	TRBD1	TRBJ2-5	.	TGCGCCAGCAGTGAGTTCGTGTTGGGACAGGCAGGAGAGACCCAGTACTTC	CASSEFVLGQAGETQYF
TRBV28	.	TRBJ1-5	.	TGTGCCAGCGGGTTAGGTGGGGCCGGGGGTATGTATAGCAATCAGCCCCAGCATTTT	CASGLGGAGGMYSNQPQHF
TRBV5-4	.	TRBJ2-3	.	TGTGCCAGCAGCTTGGGGGGGGTAGATACGCAGTATTTT	CASSLGGVDTQYF
TRBV27	TRBD1	TRBJ2-3	.	TGTGCCAGCAGCCCCGGGACAGGGGGGTGGGATACGCAGTATTTT	CASSPGTGGWDTQYF
TRBV7-9	.	TRBJ2-7	few	TGTGCCAGCAGCTTCCGGGACGAGCAGTACTTC	CASSFRDEQYF
TRBV7-2	.	TRBJ2-1	.	TGTGCCAGCAGCTTAGTTGGGAGTTCGGAGCAGTTCTTC	CASSLVGSSEQFF
TRBV27	.	TRBJ2-2	.	TGTGCCAGCAGTTTAAAGCGGTACGACACCGGGGAGCTGTTTTTT	CASSLKRYDTGELFF
TRBV2	.	TRBJ2-7	.	TGTGCCGACGGACCCCGGGACATTTACGAGCAGTACTTC	CADGPRDIYEQYF
TRBV4-2	TRBD2	TRBJ2-2	.	TGTGCCAGCAGCCAAGATCCTAGCGGGAGGAACACCGGGGAGCTGTTTTTT	CASSQDPSGRNTGELFF
TRBV15	.	TRBJ1-3	.	TGTGCCACCAGCAGCCGGGACTCGAGCTCTGGAAACACCATATATTTT	CATSSRDSSSGNTIYF
TRBV10-3	TRBD1	TRBJ2-7	.	TGTGCCACCATGAGGGGACAGGAAGCCTACGAGCAGTACTTC	CATMRGQEAYEQYF
TRBV19	.	TRBJ2-1	.	TGTGCCAGTACTCTGGGGGGAGATGAGCAGTTCTTC	CASTLGGDEQFF
TRBV7-2	TRBD2	TRBJ2-7	.	TGTGCCAGCAGCTTCGGAGCGGGAGTTATGCGGGAGCAGTACTTC	CASSFGAGVMREQYF
TRBV6-5	TRBD1	TRBJ1-3	.	TGTGCCAGCACCACCGACAGGGCTGGAAACACCATATATTTT	CASTTDRAGNTIYF
TRBV7-2	TRBD2	TRBJ2-2	.	TGTGCCAGCAGCTTAAGTCTAGCGGGAGTCAAAGCCGGGGAGCTGTTTTTT	CASSLSLAGVKAGELFF
TRBV27	TRBD2	TRBJ2-4	.	TGTGCCAGCAGTTCATGGAGGGAGCTAGCGGGAGAGGTCAAAAACATTCAGTACTTC	CASSSWRELAGEVKNIQYF
TRBV28	.	TRBJ1-2	.	TGTGCCAGCACCCTGGGGCCTAACTATGGCTACACCTTC	CASTLGPNYGYTF
TRBV10-3	.	TRBJ1-2	.	TGTGCCATCAGTGATCGCGCGGACTCCTATGGCTACACCTTC	CAISDRADSYGYTF
TRBV6-5	TRBD2	TRBJ2-1	once	TGTGCCAGCACCCAGACTAGCGGGAGGGTTAATGAGCAGTTCTTC	CASTQTSGRVNEQFF
TRBV5-1	TRBD2	TRBJ2-7	.	TGCGCCAGCAGCCCGGAGACTAGCGGCTATTTGAGCTCCTACGAGCAGTACTTC	CASSPETSGYLSSYEQYF
TRBV23-1	.	TRBJ2-7	.	TGCGCCAGCAGTCAATACCAACCGGGACTCCCAAGGTACGAGCAGTACTTC	CASSQYQPGLPRYEQYF
TRBV24-1	.	TRBJ2-2	.	TGTGCCACCAGTGATCCCATACAGGGTACCGGGGAGCTGTTTTTT	CATSDPIQGTGELFF
TRBV9	TRBD2	TRBJ2-1	once	TGTGCCAGCAGCGTTCATCACTCTAGCGGGAGTCTGAATGAGCAGTTCTTC	CASSVHHSSGSLNEQFF